These 13 T cell receptor beta chains were sequenced from one sample in a study of human T cells and chemical hapten exposure (dated by TCRdb to 2020 to 2022). Read against the paper, the sample's time point label means: pre-sensitization, week 0. The label giving this sample's treatment or condition can be read as: therapeutic diphenylcyclopropenone sensitization with weekly scalp DPC. Receptor amplification or capture employed RACE. The sequencer was a NextSeq 500. TCRdb redid the processing of the public reads, applying fastp at Q25 and MiXCR, and retained in-frame beta chains. Each CDR3 protein appears once, grouped with its most common genes and DNA. This sample gives under 300,000 distinct CDR3 sequences in total; 7.7% of them show up just once. The ten largest clones capture roughly 1.2% of the sample. This specimen was whole blood, taken in connection with sensitization to the hapten diphenylcyclopropenone (DPC). The source is a man aged 18 to 30 with alopecia areata. Some clones in this sample may be carry-over from other donors' samples.

The chain's CDR3 is CASSPRTADEAFF. CDR3 in DNA: TGTGCCAGCAGCCCCCGGACAGCCGATGAAGCTTTCTTT. The J gene is TRBJ1-1, the V gene TRBV3-1, with a tentative D call TRBD1 (6 bases). The CDR3 length is 13 residues. The germline V gene encodes CDR1 LGHDT and CDR2 YNNKEL (reference sequence). The V gene lost 4 bases and the J gene lost 7 bases, with 13 bases spanning the gap.

This clonotype was seen a few times. DNA of the CDR3: TGTGCCAGCAGGCCCCATTGGAACACTGAAGCTTTCTTT. Its translation: CASRPHWNTEAFF. The rearrangement joins TRBV28 to TRBJ1-1; the D is unclear. V gave up 6 bases and J gave up 1 base, with 9 bases separating them. This CDR3 contains 13 residues. Germline CDR1 is MDHEN and CDR2 is SYDVKM.

The CDR3 region is CASSQSDRAYTEAFF. CDR3 coding DNA: TGTGCCAGCAGCCAATCAGACAGAGCTTACACTGAAGCTTTCTTT. The chain combines TRBV7-2 with TRBJ1-1; perhaps TRBD1 as D (5 bases). This CDR3 comprises 15 residues. Trimming removed 5 bases at V and 3 bases at J, with 16 bases between. CDR1 and CDR2 (germline): SGHTA, FQGNSA. The full variable domain, with the rest looked up from reference TRBV7-2 and TRBJ1-1, is GAGVSQSPSNKVTEKGKDVELRCDPISGHTALYWYRQSLGQGLEFLIYFQGNSAPDKSGLPSDRFSAERTGGSVSTLTIQRTQQEDSAVYLCASSQSDRAYTEAFFGQGTRLTVV.

This clonotype came up many times. The rearrangement links TRBV6-2 or TRBV6-3 to TRBJ2-2; D call uncertain. The germline gives CDR1 MNHEY, CDR2 SVGEGT. The CDR3 sequence is 14 residues long. The V and J ends lost 2 bases and 0 bases respectively, with 4 bases between them. CDR3 residues: CASSYDTNTGELFF. The CDR3 region has the DNA TGTGCCAGCAGTTACGATACGAACACCGGGGAGCTGTTTTTT.

The CDR3 DNA is TGCGCCAGCAATCCCTATCTGGGGGCTGAAAAACTGTTTTTT. Encoded protein: CASNPYLGAEKLFF. The genes are TRBV4-1 and TRBJ1-4, with a possible D match to TRBD1 (6 bases). Germline CDR1 MGHRA, CDR2 YSYEKL. Trimming stripped 7 bases from V and 7 bases from J, with 16 bases between. The CDR3 length is 14 residues.

This clonotype was recorded a few times. The chain has TRBV12-3 or TRBV12-4 and TRBJ2-6; 9 bases are shared with TRBD1. Trimming removed 5 bases from V and 0 bases from J; junction bases left unmatched: 11. This CDR3 spans 19 amino acids. The CDR3 DNA reads as TGTGCCAGCAGTCTCCTTCGGACAGGGGCCCTCTCTGGGGCCAACGTCCTGACTTTC. Protein product: CASSLLRTGALSGANVLTF.

The chain employs TRBV20-1 and TRBJ2-7; D possibly corresponds to TRBD1 (5 bases). From germline, CDR1 is DFQATT and CDR2 SNEGSKA (reference sequence). The CDR3 loop spans 12 amino acids. Trimming cost V 3 bases and J 3 bases, with 9 bases left between them. CDR3 DNA: TGCAGTGCTAGGACCGACAGCTACGAGCAGTACTTC. The encoded protein is CSARTDSYEQYF.

The gene calls are TRBV29-1 and TRBJ2-1, with 10 positions matching TRBD2. V lost 2 bases and J lost 4; bases outside the gene matches: 11. The CDR3 runs 17 residues. Per the germline V gene, CDR1 is SQVTM and CDR2 is ANQGSEA. The CDR3 DNA is TGCAGCGTTGAATACACTAGCGGGGATGTGATATACAATGAGCAGTTCTTC. Encoded protein: CSVEYTSGDVIYNEQFF.

In DNA form, the CDR3 reads TGTGCCAGCTCACCCCCGGGACTCAACTATGGCTACACCTTC. Amino acids: CASSPPGLNYGYTF. The genes are TRBV18 and TRBJ1-2; a possible D gene is TRBD1 (5 bases). The CDR3 is 14 amino acids. Trimming took off 3 bases at V and 2 bases at J, with 10 bases between the two ends. Germline V lookup: CDR1 KGHSH, CDR2 LQKENI.

The rearrangement uses TRBV18 and TRBJ1-1; no clear D gene. With 3 bases removed from V and 1 base from J, the gap between germline ends came to 12 bases. The CDR3 runs to 15 residues. Germline assignment: CDR1 KGHSH and CDR2 LQKENI. Written as DNA, the CDR3 is TGTGCCAGCTCACCTTTCGACATCCCGAACACTGAAGCTTTCTTT. Protein product: CASSPFDIPNTEAFF.

This clonotype was observed at least ten times. The chain has TRBV5-1 and TRBJ2-5; maybe TRBD2 (6 bases). The CDR3 has 13 residues. V was pared by 7 bases and J by 2 bases, with 12 bases between. CDR1 and CDR2 from the germline V gene are SGHRS and YFSETQ. CDR3 protein: CASWAGSQETQYF. DNA of the CDR3: TGCGCCAGCTGGGCCGGGAGTCAAGAGACCCAGTACTTC.

This clonotype has only a few counts. The V call is TRBV9, the J call TRBJ2-3, with D possibly called TRBD1 or TRBD2 (7 bases each). The V and J ends lost 4 bases and 4 bases respectively, with 22 bases between them. The CDR3 consists of 17 residues. CDR1 is SGDLS, CDR2 YYNGEE, per germline. The CDR3 sequence: CASSLQGEGWRSDTQYF. CDR3 DNA: TGTGCCAGCAGCCTCCAGGGGGAGGGCTGGAGATCAGATACGCAGTATTTT.

At least ten counts were recorded for this clonotype. V usage is TRBV12-3 or TRBV12-4 and J usage is TRBJ2-2; D may be TRBD1 or TRBD2 (5 bases each). Trimming removed 5 bases at V and 3 bases at J, with 13 bases between. The CDR3 is 15 amino acids. The CDR3 region has the DNA TGTGCCAGCAGTCCGGGACGTCCGGACACCGGGGAGCTGTTTTTT. Protein: CASSPGRPDTGELFF.